The count of the clone carrying this T cell receptor (beta chain) is one. Its antigen is as yet unknown. The data belong to a study of T cell responses to AZD1222 COVID-19 vaccine. Study at large: Analysis merged second doses at about 4 or about 12 weeks.

V lost 5 bases and J 4 bases, leaving 11 bases between the germline ends. There are 13 residues in the CDR3. Germline-derived CDR1 and CDR2 are LNHDA and SQIVND (reference sequence). Study-wide results and caveats: The study sampled repertoires only after the peak T cell response. Unmutated variant regions are reportedly the target of nearly half of TCRs that are spike-specific.

Libraries were prepared by immunoSEQ multiplex PCR; TCRdb keeps only in-frame clonotypes and omits some of them. The profile covers approximately 180,000 clones, with roughly 87% appearing a single time and 2.6% taken by the ten largest. Sequenced material: peripheral blood, taken on day 0 of AZD1222 vaccination. The chain couples TRBV19 to TRBJ2-5, with D possibly being TRBD2 (6 bases). The receptor's source is an adult in good health. CDR3 sequence reads: CASSRRRGETQYF. Here the CDR3 DNA reads TGTGCCAGTAGTCGTAGGCGGGGAGAGACCCAGTACTTC.